The sequence of this TCR beta chain was determined in a study of shared clonotypes between healthy human individuals (dated by TCRdb to between 2020 and 2021). A note on the overall study: A couple of women and a few men aged 18 to 49 years were included in the cohort. Per donor, three plates each were used for CD4 naive and CD4 memory, two for CD8 naive, and one for CD8 memory. Blood TCR repertoires of four to six healthy adults were deeply sequenced to estimate repertoire size and the extent of clonotype sharing between individuals. To increase sequencing depth and limit assay-specific biases, TCR repertoire library preparation and sequencing were carried out by different laboratories using diverse techniques. Between about 0.8 and 9 billion PBMCs per donor were obtained by leukapheresis. Results the study describes overall, beyond this receptor: Larger estimated clonotype richness was generally found for naive subsets than for memory subsets. Pairwise subsampling indicated that sequencing depth was expected to affect the degree of clonotype sharing among donors. Only blood was sampled, and tissue TCR repertoires likely differ from those in blood. Because the study included a small number of donors, the genetic and exposure-history diversity represented was limited. Incomplete sequencing was indicated by rarefaction of sorted-subset datasets, despite the large sequencing depth. When a handful of donors were compared, the shared fraction of clonotypes was about 5.5% for naive CD4, 3.5% to 4% for naive CD8, 2% to 2.5% for memory CD4, and less than 0.5% for memory CD8. Compared with non-shared clonotypes, clonotypes shared by all four sorted-subset donors had higher generation probabilities.

In the germline V gene, CDR1 corresponds to KGHSH and CDR2 to LQKENI. Its CDR3 holds 14 amino acids, cysteine through phenylalanine. The only DNA kept is the CDR3, 42 bases in frame from the first base. V is pared back by 2 bases and J by 4 bases, with 11 bases lying between the germline termini. Using the deep immunoSEQ assay, TCR CDR3 regions were amplified from genomic DNA by multiplex PCR. Extracted genomic DNA from each cell subset was spread evenly across all wells of several immunoSEQ 96-well plates, with each plate serving as a replicate. For sorted subsets, around 0.2 ug genomic DNA, equal to 25,000 to 35,000 T cell genomes, was loaded into each replicate PCR. Purified libraries were measured with a Qubit 3.0 fluorometer, size-checked on a Bioanalyzer 2100, and measured again with the KAPA Library Quantification kit. A separate single-read 150-cycle Illumina NextSeq 550 flow cell was used to sequence each immunoSEQ 96-well plate. As for the original processing: Because only junctional sequences without quality scores were contained in the immunoSEQ output, filtering matching that applied to full-length reads could not be performed. To assign V/J genes and CDR3, sequences were annotated against IMGT germline references using PyIR, a Python wrapper for IgBLAST v1.9. Reads were removed for weak V/J assignments (E-value above 1e-6), missing CDR3, stop codons, out-of-frame junctions, or ambiguous translated residues. V3J clonotypes were defined as sequences sharing the same inferred V gene, J gene, and CDR3 amino acid sequence. The percentage overlap between two repertoires was calculated by dividing the number of shared unique clonotypes by the size of the smaller repertoire. Three approaches were used to assess repertoire richness: RTK rarefaction, the Chao1 estimator, and Recon v2.1 estimates of unobserved clonotypes. Generation probabilities were computed with OLGA for all TCRbeta clonotypes obtained by the gDNA method from a handful of donors. In TCRdb, the immuneACCESS table is reduced to in-frame sequences with V and J assigned. These tables do not hold every clone; where another copy was compared, an unresolved V gene accounts for under half, and the others remain unexplained. V, J and clone size are taken as reported in that table, and D and trimming were inferred from the DNA itself. In this sample the table shows some 980,000 clones, about three quarters of which occur a single time. Approximately 1.5% of the sample lies in the top ten.

As concerns this clone: Its antigen remains unidentified. Base qualities were left out, and no much larger clone turns up one base away.

Healthy HIV-negative adults with no recently reported acute infections or vaccinations were included as donors. Every donor was a Caucasian adult living in Nashville, Tennessee, USA. Magnetic negative selection was used to enrich CD4+ T cells, after which naive cells were positively selected on CD45RA and the negative fraction became the memory subset. After blood collection by leukapheresis, PBMCs were isolated using Ficoll-Histopaque density gradient centrifugation and then cryopreserved in the vapor phase of liquid nitrogen. Analytical flow cytometry was used to check the purity and quantity of each magnetically sorted T cell population. Genomic DNA was isolated from every sorted fraction and measured by UV absorbance on a Nanodrop 2000c.

The chain is made from TRBV18 and TRBJ1-1, and the D gene may be TRBD1, 5 bases matching. Material for sequencing was memory CD4+ T cells sorted from blood. The meaning of the sample's cell subset or site label: CD45RA-negative fraction. The clonotype comes from a man between 18 and 29 years old in good health. The encoded CDR3 is CASSPAGSGTEAFF. At the DNA level, the sequence is TGTGCCAGCTCACCAGCAGGGAGCGGCACTGAAGCTTTCTTT.